This TCR beta chain was obtained from a study of sequential checkpoint blockade in melanoma. CDR1 and CDR2 from the germline V gene are MNHNS and SASEGT. This CDR3 spans 13 amino acids. Trimming cost V 8 bases and J 4 bases, with 11 bases left between them. The protocol was immunoSEQ multiplex PCR, while the TCRdb copy is restricted to in-frame clones and leaves out a portion. The data contain approximately 28,000 clones, nearly 85% of them singletons. Treatment indicated: randomized to nivolumab then ipilimumab (arm A) or the reverse (arm B). The gene calls are TRBV6-1 and TRBJ1-4, with D hard to call. This TCR was sampled from a human donor with melanoma. The sample here was CD8+ T cells sorted from blood (inferred from file names), taken from a patient given nivolumab and ipilimumab in sequence. CDR3: CASLRFYNEKLFF. CDR3 in DNA: TGTGCCAGCCTCCGGTTTTATAATGAAAAACTGTTTTTT.